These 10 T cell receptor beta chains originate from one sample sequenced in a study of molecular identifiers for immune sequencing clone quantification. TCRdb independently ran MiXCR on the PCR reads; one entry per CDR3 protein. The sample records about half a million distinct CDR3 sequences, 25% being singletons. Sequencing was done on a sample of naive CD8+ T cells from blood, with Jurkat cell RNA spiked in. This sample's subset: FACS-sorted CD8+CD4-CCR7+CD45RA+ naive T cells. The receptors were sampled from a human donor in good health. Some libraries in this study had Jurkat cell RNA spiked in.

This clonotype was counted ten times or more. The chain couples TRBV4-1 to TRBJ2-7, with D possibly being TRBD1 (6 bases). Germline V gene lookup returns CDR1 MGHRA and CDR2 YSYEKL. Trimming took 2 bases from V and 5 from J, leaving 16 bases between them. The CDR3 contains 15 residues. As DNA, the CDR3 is TGCGCCAGCAGCCAAAGGGCGCAGGGGTTCCACGAGCAGTACTTC. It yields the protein CASSQRAQGFHEQYF.

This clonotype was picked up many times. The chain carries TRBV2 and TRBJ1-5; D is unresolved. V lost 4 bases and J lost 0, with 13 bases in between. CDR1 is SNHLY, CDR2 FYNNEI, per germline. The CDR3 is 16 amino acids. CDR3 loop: CASSGVETYSNQPQHF. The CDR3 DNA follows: TGTGCCAGCAGTGGTGTCGAGACATATAGCAATCAGCCCCAGCATTTT.

The chain's CDR3 is CASSYSLAGGLDEQYF. CDR3 nucleotide sequence: TGTGCCAGCAGTTACTCGCTGGCAGGGGGCCTGGACGAGCAGTACTTC. The chain recombines TRBV6-2 or TRBV6-3 with TRBJ2-7, with TRBD1 matching over 8 bases. V shed 0 bases, J shed 5 bases, and the junction held 9 bases outside the gene matches. This CDR3 is built from 16 residues. Germline V gene lookup returns CDR1 MNHEY and CDR2 SVGEGT.

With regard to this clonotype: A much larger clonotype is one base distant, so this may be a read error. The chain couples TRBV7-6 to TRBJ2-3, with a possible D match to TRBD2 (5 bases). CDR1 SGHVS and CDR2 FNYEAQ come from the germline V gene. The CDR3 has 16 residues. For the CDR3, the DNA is TGTGCCAGCAACTTAGTATCGGCTAGCCTCACAGATACGCAGTATTTT. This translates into CASNLVSASLTDTQYF.

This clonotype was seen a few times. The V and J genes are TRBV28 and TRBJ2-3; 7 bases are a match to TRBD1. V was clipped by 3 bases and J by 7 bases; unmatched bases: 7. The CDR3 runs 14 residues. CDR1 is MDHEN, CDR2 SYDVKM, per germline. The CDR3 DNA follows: TGTGCCAGCAGTTTTAGGGGACAGCAGAATACGCAGTATTTT. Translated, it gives CASSFRGQQNTQYF.

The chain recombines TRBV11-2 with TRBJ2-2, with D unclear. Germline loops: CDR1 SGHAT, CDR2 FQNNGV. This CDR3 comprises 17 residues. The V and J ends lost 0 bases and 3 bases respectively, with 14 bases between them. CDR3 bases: TGTGCCAGCAGCTTAGAGCCTGTGCCACTGGACACCGGGGAGCTGTTTTTT. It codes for CASSLEPVPLDTGELFF.

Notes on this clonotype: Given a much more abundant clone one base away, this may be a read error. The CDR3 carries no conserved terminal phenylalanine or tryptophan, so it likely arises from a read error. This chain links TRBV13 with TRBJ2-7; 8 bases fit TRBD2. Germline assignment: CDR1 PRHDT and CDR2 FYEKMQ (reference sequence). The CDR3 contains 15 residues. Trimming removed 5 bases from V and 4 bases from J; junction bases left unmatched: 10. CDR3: CASSLQLSGGYEQYL. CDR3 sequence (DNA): TGTGCCAGCAGCCTCCAGCTGAGCGGGGGTTACGAGCAGTACCTC.

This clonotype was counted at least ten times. The CDR3, as DNA: TGTGCCAGCAGTTTATCCGGTCCCCTCTACGAGCAGTACTTC. This gives the protein CASSLSGPLYEQYF. V and J are TRBV27 and TRBJ2-7, with D hard to call. Germline loops: CDR1 MNHEY, CDR2 SMNVEV (reference sequence). The CDR3 sequence is 14 residues long. V lost 0 bases to trimming and J lost 3 bases, with 9 bases between them.

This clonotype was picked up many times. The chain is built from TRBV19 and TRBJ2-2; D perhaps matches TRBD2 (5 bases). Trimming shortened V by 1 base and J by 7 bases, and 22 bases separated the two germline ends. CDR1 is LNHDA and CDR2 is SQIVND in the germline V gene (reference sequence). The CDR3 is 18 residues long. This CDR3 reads CASSIVYRATRNGGELFF. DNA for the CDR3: TGTGCCAGTAGTATAGTGTACAGAGCCACTAGGAACGGCGGGGAGCTGTTTTTT.

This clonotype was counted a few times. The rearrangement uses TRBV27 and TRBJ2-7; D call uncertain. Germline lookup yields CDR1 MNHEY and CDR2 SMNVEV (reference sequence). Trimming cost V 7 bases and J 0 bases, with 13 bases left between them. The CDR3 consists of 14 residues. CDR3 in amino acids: CASTGRAGSYEQYF. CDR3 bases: TGTGCCAGCACCGGACGGGCCGGCTCCTACGAGCAGTACTTC.